Following are 21 T cell receptor beta chains from one sample sequenced in a study of T cell responses to AZD1222 COVID-19 vaccine. Using immunoSEQ multiplex PCR, the repertoire was profiled, and TCRdb retains in-frame clones only, with some absent. The sample holds about 180,000 clones, around 90% seen once. The sample in question was peripheral blood, obtained 28 days after the second AZD1222 dose. The receptors were gathered from an adult who received the AZD1222 COVID-19 vaccine.

This clone was counted a few times. V is TRBV7-9 and J is TRBJ2-2; 9 bases are a match to TRBD2. CDR3 size: 17 residues. The V gene's germline CDR1 is SEHNR and CDR2 FQNEAQ (reference sequence). Trimming cost V 5 bases and J 7 bases; bases outside gene matches: 14. The CDR3 is CASSPDGGTSFGGELFF. Here the CDR3 DNA reads TGTGCCAGCAGCCCAGACGGAGGGACTAGCTTCGGCGGGGAGCTGTTTTTT.

In its sample, this clone was seen once. The V gene is TRBV24-1, the J gene TRBJ2-7; 7 bases are shared with TRBD1. The CDR3 loop spans 13 amino acids. V trimming: 10 bases; J trimming: 2 bases; junction bases outside the gene matches: 7. Germline loops: CDR1 KGHDR, CDR2 SFDVKD. The CDR3 nucleotides read TGTGCCACTCTAAGGGACAGAGCCTACGAGCAGTACTTC. Amino acids: CATLRDRAYEQYF.

This clone was detected only once. The V and J genes are TRBV4-1 and TRBJ1-5; D uncertain. The V end was cut by 2 bases, the J end by 3 bases, with 8 bases between. The CDR3 is made up of 14 amino acids. CDR1 and CDR2 from the germline V gene are MGHRA and YSYEKL. The CDR3 region is CASSQFGDNQPQHF. In DNA form, the CDR3 reads TGCGCCAGCAGCCAATTTGGGGACAATCAGCCCCAGCATTTT.

The rearrangement joins TRBV6-5 to TRBJ2-1; TRBD2 agrees at 9 bases. V lost 2 bases to trimming and J lost 2 bases; unmatched junction nucleotides: 4. Germline V gene lookup returns CDR1 MNHEY and CDR2 SVGAGI. The CDR3 covers 16 residues. Here the CDR3 reads CASSYGQRGAYNEQFF. The CDR3 bases are TGTGCCAGCAGTTACGGCCAGCGGGGGGCCTACAATGAGCAGTTCTTC.

The chain couples TRBV19 to TRBJ1-5; D unresolved. This CDR3 spans 16 amino acids. Trimming removed 2 bases from V and 6 bases from J, with 17 bases in between. Germline CDR1 LNHDA, CDR2 SQIVND (reference sequence). Written as DNA, the CDR3 is TGTGCCAGTAGTATACTAGGGTCACCCGCCGTTCAGCCCCAGCATTTT. This gives the protein CASSILGSPAVQPQHF.

CDR3 sequence: CASRASGGAGTQYF. The CDR3 DNA follows: TGTGCCAGCCGTGCCAGCGGGGGGGCAGGGACCCAGTACTTC. The chain joins TRBV6-1 to TRBJ2-5; 10 nucleotides line up with TRBD2. CDR3 length: 14 residues. Unmatched junction bases numbered 10, after V lost 8 bases and J lost 7 bases. CDR1 MNHNS and CDR2 SASEGT come from the germline V gene.

The chain recombines TRBV5-6 with TRBJ1-2; D ambiguous. Germline loops: CDR1 SGHDT, CDR2 YYEEEE. The germline V and J ends were trimmed by 2 bases and 2 bases, with 19 bases remaining between them. CDR3 length equals 17 residues. CDR3 DNA sequence: TGTGCCAGCAGCTTTTTGCTAGAGGCAGGTCCGAACTATGGCTACACCTTC. It specifies CASSFLLEAGPNYGYTF.

The chain has TRBV28 and TRBJ1-1; 8 bases line up with TRBD1. Germline values: CDR1 MDHEN, CDR2 SYDVKM. The CDR3 sequence is 13 residues long. V was clipped by 6 bases and J by 10 bases; unmatched bases: 10. The CDR3: CASSLLQGAGAFF. In nucleotides, the CDR3 is TGTGCCAGCAGCCTATTGCAGGGGGCTGGAGCTTTCTTT.

The chain employs TRBV18 and TRBJ1-2; possibly TRBD1 for D (5 bases). The V end was cut by 4 bases, the J end by 3 bases, with 18 bases between. The germline gives CDR1 KGHSH, CDR2 LQKENI. The length of the CDR3 is 16 residues. The CDR3 region has the DNA TGTGCCAGCTCACGGGACCGACTCTCCAACTACTATGGCTACACCTTC. This codes for CASSRDRLSNYYGYTF. Looking up the rest from reference TRBV18 and TRBJ1-2 gives the full variable domain: NAGVMQNPRHLVRRRGQEARLRCSPMKGHSHVYWYRQLPEEGLKFMVYLQKENIIDESGMPKERFSAEFPKEGPSILRIQQVVRGDSAAYFCASSRDRLSNYYGYTFGSGTRLTVV.

The chain couples TRBV25-1 to TRBJ1-1; D call uncertain. The CDR3 loop spans 11 amino acids. Germline values: CDR1 MGHDK, CDR2 SYGVNS. The V end was cut by 2 bases, the J end by 7 bases, with 5 bases between. The CDR3 DNA sequence: TGTGCCAGCAGTGAAACTCTTGAAGCTTTCTTT. Translating gives CASSETLEAFF.

In its sample, this clone was seen a few times. This rearrangement joins TRBV9 to TRBJ1-3, with 7 bases aligning to TRBD1. Germline lookup yields CDR1 SGDLS and CDR2 YYNGEE. This CDR3 comprises 17 residues. The V gene end was trimmed by 4 bases and the J gene end by 0 bases; junction bases not matched to a gene: 10. CDR3 in amino acids: CASSPDYDRASGNTIYF. The CDR3 DNA is TGTGCCAGCAGCCCCGACTATGACAGGGCCTCTGGAAACACCATATATTTT.

V gene TRBV19 combines with J gene TRBJ1-1; 8 bases agree with TRBD1. This CDR3 is 14 amino acids long. Germline values: CDR1 LNHDA, CDR2 SQIVND (reference sequence). Trimming took 1 base from V and 6 from J; bases not matched to a gene: 4. The CDR3, as DNA: TGTGCCAGTAGTATAGGACAGACAGGGGCTGAAGCTTTCTTT. Residues: CASSIGQTGAEAFF.

This rearrangement joins TRBV7-2 to TRBJ2-7; D is perhaps TRBD1 (5 bases). CDR3 length equals 12 residues. CDR1 SGHTA and CDR2 FQGNSA come from the germline V gene. V was clipped by 5 bases and J by 6 bases, with 11 bases between them. The CDR3 loop is CASSTGRAEQYF. In DNA, the CDR3 is TGTGCCAGCAGCACAGGCCGGGCCGAGCAGTACTTC.

V usage is TRBV11-3 and J usage is TRBJ2-2; D is ambiguous. The CDR3 runs to 12 residues. The germline V and J ends were trimmed by 5 bases and 6 bases, with 7 bases remaining between them. The V gene's germline CDR1 is SGHNT and CDR2 YENEEA. CDR3 in amino acids: CASSRESGELFF. CDR3 in DNA: TGTGCCAGCAGCAGGGAATCCGGGGAGCTGTTTTTT.

Only a few counts were recorded for this clone. This rearrangement joins TRBV19 to TRBJ2-7; D may match TRBD1 or TRBD2 (6 bases each). Germline CDR1 is LNHDA and CDR2 is SQIVND (reference sequence). This CDR3 has 16 residues. Trimming cost V 2 bases and J 6 bases, with 20 bases left between them. The CDR3 sequence is CASSILGGRLGSEQYF. In DNA form, the CDR3 reads TGTGCCAGTAGTATACTGGGGGGCAGGCTTGGGTCCGAGCAGTACTTC. The full variable domain, rest sourced from reference TRBV19 and TRBJ2-7, is DGGITQSPKYLFRKEGQNVTLSCEQNLNHDAMYWYRQDPGQGLRLIYYSQIVNDFQKGDIAEGYSVSREKKESFPLTVTSAQKNPTAFYLCASSILGGRLGSEQYFGPGTRLTVT.

This clone was detected only a few times. The rearrangement joins TRBV11-3 to TRBJ2-2; 10 bases agree with TRBD2. Unmatched junction bases numbered 5, after V lost 1 base and J lost 6 bases. Germline values: CDR1 SGHNT, CDR2 YENEEA. CDR3 length: 16 residues. The CDR3 here is CASSLGASGSAGELFF. As DNA, the CDR3 is TGTGCCAGCAGCTTAGGGGCTAGCGGGAGCGCCGGGGAGCTGTTTTTT.

This rearrangement joins TRBV11-2 to TRBJ2-7; TRBD2 agrees at 10 bases. This CDR3 region has 15 residues. J was trimmed by 3 bases and V by 0 bases; bases with no gene match: 2. Germline CDR1 reads SGHAT; CDR2 reads FQNNGV. CDR3 in amino acids: CASSLERTSGYEQYF. Written as DNA, the CDR3 is TGTGCCAGCAGCTTAGAGAGGACTAGCGGCTACGAGCAGTACTTC.

V is TRBV7-6 and J is TRBJ1-1; perhaps TRBD1 as D (5 bases). Per the germline V gene, CDR1 is SGHVS and CDR2 is FNYEAQ. This CDR3 is 13 amino acids long. Trimming stripped 1 base from V and 5 bases from J, with 8 bases between. CDR3 residues: CASSLEGRTEAFF. For the CDR3, the DNA is TGTGCCAGCAGCTTAGAGGGGAGAACTGAAGCTTTCTTT. Filled out from reference TRBV7-6 and TRBJ1-1, the complete variable domain reads GAGVSQSPRYKVTKRGQDVALRCDPISGHVSLYWYRQALGQGPEFLTYFNYEAQQDKSGLPNDRFSAERPEGSISTLTIQRTEQRDSAMYRCASSLEGRTEAFFGQGTRLTVV.

This rearrangement joins TRBV7-9 to TRBJ1-4; D uncertain. Trimming cost V 6 bases and J 10 bases, with 15 bases left between them. Germline values: CDR1 SEHNR, CDR2 FQNEAQ (reference sequence). CDR3 length: 13 residues. The DNA of the CDR3 is TGTGCCAGCAGATCGGACCCCTCACCAAAACTGTTTTTT. Amino acids: CASRSDPSPKLFF.

The chain recombines TRBV4-3 with TRBJ2-1, with D possibly being TRBD2 (5 bases). This CDR3 is built from 16 residues. Looked up from germline, CDR1 is LGHNA and CDR2 is YSLEER. V lost 1 base, J lost 4 bases, and 14 bases lay in between. The CDR3 protein is CASSQGGGRQYNEQFF. In DNA form, the CDR3 reads TGCGCCAGCAGCCAAGGAGGAGGACGCCAATACAATGAGCAGTTCTTC.

This clone was seen more than once but under ten times. V is TRBV27 and J is TRBJ1-1; no firm D call. Germline V gene data show CDR1 as MNHEY and CDR2 as SMNVEV (reference sequence). The V gene lost 3 bases and the J gene lost 4 bases, with 12 bases spanning the gap. The CDR3 has 14 residues. The DNA of the CDR3 is TGTGCCAGCAGTTTTAGGTCTGAGGGCACTGAAGCTTTCTTT. This gives the protein CASSFRSEGTEAFF.